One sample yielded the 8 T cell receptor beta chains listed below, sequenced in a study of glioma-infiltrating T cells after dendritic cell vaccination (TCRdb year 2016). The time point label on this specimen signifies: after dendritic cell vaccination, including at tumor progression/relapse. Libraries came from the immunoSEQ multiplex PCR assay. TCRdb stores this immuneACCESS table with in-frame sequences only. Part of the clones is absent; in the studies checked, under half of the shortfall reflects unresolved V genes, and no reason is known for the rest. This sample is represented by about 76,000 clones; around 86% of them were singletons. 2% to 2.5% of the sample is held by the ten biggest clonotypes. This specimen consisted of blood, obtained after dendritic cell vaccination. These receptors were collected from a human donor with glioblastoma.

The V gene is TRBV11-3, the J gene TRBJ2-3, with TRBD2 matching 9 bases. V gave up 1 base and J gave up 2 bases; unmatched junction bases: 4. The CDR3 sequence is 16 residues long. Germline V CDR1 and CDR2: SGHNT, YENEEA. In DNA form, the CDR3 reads TGTGCCAGCAGCTTAGGGACTAGCGAAGCCACAGATACGCAGTATTTT. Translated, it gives CASSLGTSEATDTQYF.

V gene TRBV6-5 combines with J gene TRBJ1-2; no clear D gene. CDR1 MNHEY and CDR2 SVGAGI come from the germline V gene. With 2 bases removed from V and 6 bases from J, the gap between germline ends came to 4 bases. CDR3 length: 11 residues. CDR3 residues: CASSYSHGYTF. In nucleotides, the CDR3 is TGTGCCAGCAGTTACAGCCATGGCTACACCTTC.

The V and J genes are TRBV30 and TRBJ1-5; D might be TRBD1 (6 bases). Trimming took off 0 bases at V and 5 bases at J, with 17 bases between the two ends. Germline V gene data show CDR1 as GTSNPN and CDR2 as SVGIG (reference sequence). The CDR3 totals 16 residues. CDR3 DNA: TGTGCCTGGAGTGTACCCACAGGGTGGGGATATCAGCCCCAGCATTTT. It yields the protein CAWSVPTGWGYQPQHF.

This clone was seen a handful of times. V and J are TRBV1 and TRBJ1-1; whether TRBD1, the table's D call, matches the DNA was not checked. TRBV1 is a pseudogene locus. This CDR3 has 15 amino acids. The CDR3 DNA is TGCACCAGCAGCCAAGAAGAGACAGGGAACACTGAAGCTTTCTTT. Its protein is CTSSQEETGNTEAFF.

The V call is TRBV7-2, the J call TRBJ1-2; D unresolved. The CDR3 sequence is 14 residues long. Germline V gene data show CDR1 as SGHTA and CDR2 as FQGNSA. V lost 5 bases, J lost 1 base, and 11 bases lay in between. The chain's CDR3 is CASSPGDGNYGYTF. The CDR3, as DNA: TGTGCCAGCAGCCCCGGAGACGGTAACTATGGCTACACCTTC.

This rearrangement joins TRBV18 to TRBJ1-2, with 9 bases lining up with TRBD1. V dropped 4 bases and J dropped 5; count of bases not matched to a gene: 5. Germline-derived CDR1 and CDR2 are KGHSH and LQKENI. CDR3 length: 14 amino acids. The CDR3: CASSLGTGWYGYTF. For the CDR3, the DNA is TGTGCCAGCTCACTAGGGACAGGGTGGTATGGCTACACCTTC.

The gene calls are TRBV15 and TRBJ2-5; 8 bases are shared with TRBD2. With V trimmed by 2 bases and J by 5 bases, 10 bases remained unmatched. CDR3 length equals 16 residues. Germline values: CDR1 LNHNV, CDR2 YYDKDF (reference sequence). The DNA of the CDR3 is TGTGCCACCAGCAGAATATGGCGGGGGGCCGGGGAGACCCAGTACTTC. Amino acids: CATSRIWRGAGETQYF.

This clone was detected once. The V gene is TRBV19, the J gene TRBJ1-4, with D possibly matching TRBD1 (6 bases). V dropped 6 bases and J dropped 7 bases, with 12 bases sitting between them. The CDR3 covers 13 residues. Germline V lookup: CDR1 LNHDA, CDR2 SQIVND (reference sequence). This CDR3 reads CASRSRGVEKLFF. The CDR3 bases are TGTGCCAGTAGAAGCAGGGGTGTTGAAAAACTGTTTTTT.